This TCR beta chain stems from a study of preoperative IRX-2 immunotherapy in early breast cancer. Clones were read by immunoSEQ multiplex PCR, and TCRdb kept only the in-frame ones, dropping some. The data hold roughly 27,000 clones, with about four fifths observed a single time. Germline loops: CDR1 SSHAT, CDR2 FNYEAQ (reference sequence). There are 16 residues in the CDR3. V lost 1 base and J lost 6; bases outside the gene matches: 10. Treatment denoted: preoperative locoregional IRX-2 cytokine immunotherapy. Patients received preoperative, locoregional IRX-2 cytokine immunotherapy in a phase Ib study.

The gene calls are TRBV7-7 and TRBJ2-7, with 9 bases that match TRBD2. Sequencing was performed on lymph node tissue, taken before IRX-2 immunotherapy. The receptor was isolated from a human donor with breast cancer. This CDR3 is CASSLVRAGGHSEQYF. The CDR3 coding sequence is TGTGCCAGCAGCTTAGTTAGGGCGGGGGGGCATAGCGAGCAGTACTTC. The full variable domain, completed using reference TRBV7-7 and TRBJ2-7, is GAGVSQSPRYKVTKRGQDVTLRCDPISSHATLYWYQQALGQGPEFLTYFNYEAQPDKSGLPSDRFSAERPEGSISTLTIQRTEQRDSAMYRCASSLVRAGGHSEQYFGPGTRLTVT.